The TCR beta chain described here comes from a study of T cell clones after liver transplantation. This CDR3 comprises 11 residues. Germline V gene sequence: CDR1 SGHAT, CDR2 FQNNGV. The V gene end was trimmed by 6 bases and the J gene end by 7 bases; junction bases not matched to a gene: 1. Data came from immunoSEQ multiplex PCR; TCRdb stores just in-frame clones and leaves some out. The table lists about 78,000 clones, about four fifths of them singletons. This receptor was identified in a human donor who received a liver transplant. Specimen: CD4+ T cells from blood, collected before liver transplant. J is TRBJ1-2 and V is TRBV11-2, with TRBD1 matching 8 bases. The CDR3 DNA sequence: TGTGCCAGCAGGACAGGGGCTGGCTACACCTTC. This sequence encodes CASRTGAGYTF.